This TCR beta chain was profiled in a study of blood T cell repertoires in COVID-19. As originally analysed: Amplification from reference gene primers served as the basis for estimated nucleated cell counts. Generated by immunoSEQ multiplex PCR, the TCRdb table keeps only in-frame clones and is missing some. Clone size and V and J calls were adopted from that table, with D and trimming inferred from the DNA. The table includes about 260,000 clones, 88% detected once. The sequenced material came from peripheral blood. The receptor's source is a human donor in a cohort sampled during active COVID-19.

CDR3 residues: CSARPTGGYTF. In nucleotides, the CDR3 is TGCAGTGCTAGACCAACAGGCGGCTACACCTTC. The gene calls are TRBV20-1 and TRBJ1-2, with a possible D match to TRBD1 (5 bases). V lost 2 bases and J lost 8, with 9 bases in between. Germline V gene data show CDR1 as DFQATT and CDR2 as SNEGSKA (reference sequence). The CDR3 length is 11 residues.